The clone carrying this T cell receptor (beta chain) was found many times. What it binds is not known. The J segment lost 8 bases and the V segment lost 6 bases, leaving 10 bases of the junction unmatched. The CDR3 extends over 17 amino acids. TCRdb reanalysed the 5' RACE reads using MiXCR and keeps one entry per CDR3 protein. This table holds some 61,000 distinct CDR3 sequences, roughly 3.9% found once. This sample was taken from a study of neurological immune-mediated disorders. Findings and limits, study-wide: No link was found between any clinical or MRI feature and the multiple sclerosis repertoire cluster. A possible signature appeared as one related-CDR3 cluster, in which phylogenetic grouping placed the repertoires of 18 of 34 multiple sclerosis patients.

The sequence came from a young man with multiple sclerosis. The chain is built from TRBV12-3 or TRBV12-4 and TRBJ2-1, with 16 nucleotides matching TRBD2. Sequenced: PBMCs. The CDR3 sequence: CASREGLAGGPEYEQFF. The CDR3 DNA sequence: TGTGCCAGCAGGGAGGGACTAGCGGGGGGGCCTGAGTATGAGCAGTTCTTC.